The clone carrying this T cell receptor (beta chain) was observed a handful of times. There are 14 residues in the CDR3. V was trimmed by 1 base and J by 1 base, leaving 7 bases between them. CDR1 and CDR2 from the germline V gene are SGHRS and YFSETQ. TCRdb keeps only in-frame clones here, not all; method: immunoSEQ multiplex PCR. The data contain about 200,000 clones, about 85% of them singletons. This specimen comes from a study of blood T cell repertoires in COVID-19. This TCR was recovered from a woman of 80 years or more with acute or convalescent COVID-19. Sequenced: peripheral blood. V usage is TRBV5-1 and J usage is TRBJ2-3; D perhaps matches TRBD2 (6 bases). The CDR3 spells CASSLWGGTDTQYF. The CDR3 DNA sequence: TGCGCCAGCAGCTTGTGGGGGGGCACAGATACGCAGTATTTT.